The present TCR beta chain was sequenced within a study of T cell clones after liver transplantation. Study-level information: Immunosuppression withdrawal was tried within 2 years after liver transplantation in this trial.

Germline loops: CDR1 GTSNPN, CDR2 SVGIG (reference sequence). This CDR3 comprises 14 residues. With 0 bases removed from V and 4 bases from J, the gap between germline ends came to 10 bases. Data came from immunoSEQ multiplex PCR; TCRdb stores just in-frame clones and leaves some out. The data hold 95,000 to 130,000 clones, with about nine tenths observed a single time. J is TRBJ1-3 and V is TRBV30; D gene ambiguous. This sequence originates from a human patient who received a liver transplant. Some T cells may be transferred from the graft donor. The sequencing used CD4+ T cells from blood, collected 12 months after liver transplant. The CDR3 sequence: CAWSVGGPGNTIYF. CDR3 DNA: TGTGCCTGGAGTGTAGGCGGGCCCGGAAACACCATATATTTT.